A selection of T cell receptor beta chains follows, all from one sample in a study of post-analysis software for immune sequencing data. TCRdb reprocessed the PCR reads via MiXCR and lists one record per CDR3 protein. The sample includes about 460,000 distinct CDR3 sequences, under 55% of them seen just once. What was sequenced was blood. The receptors stem from a girl between 10 and 17 years old with multiple sclerosis. CDR3s include the opening cysteine and the closing phenylalanine or tryptophan. The order of the fields is clone size, D gene, J gene, V gene, CDR3 DNA, CDR3 protein. A D gene is named only where the DNA matches it firmly. Some rows mark clone size as missing; the rest say once, few, many or name a class of expanded clone.

NA,TRBD1,TRBJ2-2,TRBV4-1,TGCGCCAGCAGCCAAGTAACAGGGGTGATCAACGGGGAGCTGTTTTTT,CASSQVTGVINGELFF
NA,NA,TRBJ2-4,TRBV6-2/TRBV6-3,TGTGCCAGCGAGGACCGGGACCTGCCTAGTGCTGACATTCAGTACTTC,CASEDRDLPSADIQYF
NA,NA,TRBJ2-7,TRBV5-1,TGCGCCAGCAGCTTGGCCATCGAGCTCCACGAGCAGTACTTC,CASSLAIELHEQYF
NA,TRBD2,TRBJ2-5,TRBV5-1,TGCGCCAGCAGCCAGAGTCTTCCTAGCGGGAGGGGTCTCCAAGAGACCCAGTACTTC,CASSQSLPSGRGLQETQYF
NA,TRBD2,TRBJ2-5,TRBV24-1,TGTGCCACCAGTGATTTAGGAGCGGGAGGGGGGACCCAGTACTTC,CATSDLGAGGGTQYF
few,TRBD2,TRBJ2-1,TRBV5-1,TGCGCCAGTACGAGCGGGAGTGAGCAGTTCTTC,CASTSGSEQFF
NA,TRBD2,TRBJ2-1,TRBV10-3,TGTGCCGTCACCCAAGGGCGGGACTATCTTCCCTCCAACTACAATGAGCAGTTCTTC,CAVTQGRDYLPSNYNEQFF
NA,NA,TRBJ2-1,TRBV24-1,TGTGCCACCAGTGATCGGTCTGGAGGGGCTAGCGAAACCCTCTCGGATGAGCAGTTCTTC,CATSDRSGGASETLSDEQFF
NA,NA,TRBJ1-1,TRBV9,TGTGCCAGCAGCGTCTCCCCAAACACTGAAGCTTTCTTT,CASSVSPNTEAFF
few,NA,TRBJ2-3,TRBV4-1,TGCGCCAGCAGCCAACCCGGGATAGGGCATACAGATACGCAGTATTTT,CASSQPGIGHTDTQYF
few,NA,TRBJ2-1,TRBV18,TGTGCCAGCTCAGACCTCCAGGAGCCCTACAATGAGCAGTTCTTC,CASSDLQEPYNEQFF
NA,NA,TRBJ2-7,TRBV29-1,TGCAGCGTCCTTCTGGGGGCTTCCTACGAGCAGTACTTC,CSVLLGASYEQYF
NA,TRBD2,TRBJ2-5,TRBV5-1,TGCGCCAGCAGTGTTTCAGCGGGAGCCCACCAAGAGACCCAGTACTTC,CASSVSAGAHQETQYF
NA,NA,TRBJ2-7,TRBV27,TGTGCCAGCACCCCCGGGGGTACAGGGGCCTACGAGCAGTACTTC,CASTPGGTGAYEQYF
NA,NA,TRBJ2-4,TRBV20-1,TGCAGTGCCCAACCCCCCGGGATAGCCAAAAACATTCAGTACTTC,CSAQPPGIAKNIQYF
NA,TRBD2,TRBJ2-1,TRBV2,TGTGCCAGCAGAGCGAGCGGGGGCTCCTACAATGAGCAGTTCTTC,CASRASGGSYNEQFF
NA,NA,TRBJ2-6,TRBV11-2,TGTGCCAGCAGCTTAAAGACAGGCCTAGGTGGGGCCAACGTCCTGACTTTC,CASSLKTGLGGANVLTF
NA,TRBD2,TRBJ2-7,TRBV11-2,TGTGCCAGCAGCATTTTTCCCGGGACTATCTCCTACGAGCAGTACTTC,CASSIFPGTISYEQYF
NA,NA,TRBJ2-3,TRBV20-1,TGCAGTGCTAGACCTAGGGAGCCCGCCCGTAGCACAGATACGCAGTATTTT,CSARPREPARSTDTQYF
NA,NA,TRBJ2-3,TRBV4-1,TGCGCCAGCAGCCCCCTGGGAAGTGGGGAAGATACGCAGTATTTT,CASSPLGSGEDTQYF
few,NA,TRBJ1-5,TRBV28,TGTGCCAGCAGTCGATCGTCGAGCAATCAGCCCCAGCATTTT,CASSRSSSNQPQHF
few,NA,TRBJ2-7,TRBV20-1,TGCAGTGGCCAAGCGCTACTCTCCTACGAGCAGTACTTC,CSGQALLSYEQYF
NA,TRBD2,TRBJ2-1,TRBV7-8,TGTGCCAGCAGCTTAGCCTCCGGGACTAGCGAATACAATGAGCAGTTCTTC,CASSLASGTSEYNEQFF
NA,TRBD1,TRBJ1-4,TRBV28,TGTGCCAGCAGTTTAACGACCTACAGGGGAACTAATGAAAAACTGTTTTTT,CASSLTTYRGTNEKLFF
few,TRBD2,TRBJ2-1,TRBV28,TGTGCCAGCAGCCCTAGGGTACTAGCGGGAGGGGGAAGTGAGCAGTTCTTC,CASSPRVLAGGGSEQFF
once,TRBD2,TRBJ2-1,TRBV6-2/TRBV6-3,TGTGCCAGCAGGCGACTAGCGGGAGTAGTTGAGCAGTTCTTC,CASRRLAGVVEQFF
NA,NA,TRBJ2-6,TRBV7-9,TGTGCCAGCAGCTTCTCGGATGCGAGCTCTGGGGCCAACGTCCTGACTTTC,CASSFSDASSGANVLTF
NA,NA,TRBJ2-1,TRBV12-3/TRBV12-4,TGTGCCAGCAGTTTTGGGACGCTGTACAATGAGCAGTTCTTC,CASSFGTLYNEQFF
few,NA,TRBJ2-5,TRBV25-1,TGTGCCAGCAGTGGTAGTAGCGGACCAGTGGAGCAGTACTTC,CASSGSSGPVEQYF
NA,NA,TRBJ2-7,TRBV29-1,TGCAGCGCCCATACGGACTCCTACGAGCAGTACTTC,CSAHTDSYEQYF
once,TRBD1,TRBJ2-7,TRBV6-6,TGTGCCAGCAGTTACGGGACAGGGCTCTACGAGCAGTACTTC,CASSYGTGLYEQYF
once,NA,TRBJ2-1,TRBV5-1,TGCGCCAGCAGCTTAGTTTATAGGGAGGAGCAGTTCTTC,CASSLVYREEQFF
few,NA,TRBJ2-4,TRBV10-3,TGTGCCATCAGTGAACAGAGGGCCCGGTGGGCCAAAAACATTCAGTACTTC,CAISEQRARWAKNIQYF
few,NA,TRBJ1-2,TRBV28,TGTGCCACCACCTCCCCGGGGGCTAACTATGGCTACACCTTC,CATTSPGANYGYTF
NA,TRBD1,TRBJ2-3,TRBV27,TGTGCCAGCAGCCCAGCGACAGGGGGCGTAGATACGCAGTATTTT,CASSPATGGVDTQYF
NA,TRBD1,TRBJ2-7,TRBV6-2/TRBV6-3,TGTGCCAGCAGTTCCCCAAGTGTCAGGGGGCTCCACGAGCAGTACTTC,CASSSPSVRGLHEQYF
NA,NA,TRBJ2-7,TRBV12-3/TRBV12-4,TGTGCCACCAGGGGAGGGATGGCCTACGAGCAGTACTTC,CATRGGMAYEQYF
NA,TRBD2,TRBJ2-1,TRBV5-1,TGCGCCAGCACCGTCGGACTAGCGGGAAAGGGTAACAATGAGCAGTTCTTC,CASTVGLAGKGNNEQFF
NA,NA,TRBJ1-5,TRBV12-3/TRBV12-4,TGTGCCAGCAGTTCGGGGGACTATCAGCCCCAGCATTTT,CASSSGDYQPQHF
few,NA,TRBJ1-4,TRBV29-1,TGCAGCGTCGCAATAGGGGGTTTTAATGAAAAACTGTTTTTT,CSVAIGGFNEKLFF
NA,NA,TRBJ2-1,TRBV5-1,TGCGCCAGCAGCTTGATTTTCAATGAGCAGTTCTTC,CASSLIFNEQFF
NA,NA,TRBJ2-1,TRBV7-3,TGTGCCAGCAGCTTGGCCGGGACACTTCCAGAGACCCAGTTCTTC,CASSLAGTLPETQFF
few,NA,TRBJ2-7,TRBV20-1,TGCAGTGCTAGGAACTTATTTCACAGGAGCTCCTACGAGCAGTACTTC,CSARNLFHRSSYEQYF
few,TRBD2,TRBJ2-3,TRBV7-2,TGTGCCAGCAGCTCGACGGGACTAGGCACAGATACGCAGTATTTT,CASSSTGLGTDTQYF
few,NA,TRBJ1-2,TRBV7-9,TGTGCCAGCAGCGAGGACTATGGCTACACCTTC,CASSEDYGYTF
few,NA,TRBJ2-1,TRBV5-1,TGTGCCAGCAGCTTAGGCGGGGAGTACAATGAGCAGTTCTTC,CASSLGGEYNEQFF